This T cell receptor beta chain is from a study of blood T cell repertoires in COVID-19. The table came from immunoSEQ multiplex PCR; TCRdb's copy has only in-frame clones and leaves some out. The table records hundreds of thousands of clones, around nine tenths of them present only once. Donors in Cohort 3 who had recovered were those with two negative PCRs, healthcare professional clearance, or resolution of their symptoms. The V gene's germline CDR1 is LGHNA and CDR2 YSLEER. This CDR3 region has 16 residues. Trimming removed 2 bases at V and 1 base at J, with 11 bases between. The rearrangement joins TRBV4-3 to TRBJ2-2, with D possibly TRBD1 on 6 matching bases. The sequencing sample was made of PBMCs or T cells enriched from blood (not recorded which). The receptor's source is a woman younger than 35 who had recovered from COVID-19. This chain's CDR3 is CASSQSPTGNTGELFF. For the CDR3, the DNA is TGCGCCAGCAGCCAATCCCCGACAGGGAACACCGGGGAGCTGTTTTTT.